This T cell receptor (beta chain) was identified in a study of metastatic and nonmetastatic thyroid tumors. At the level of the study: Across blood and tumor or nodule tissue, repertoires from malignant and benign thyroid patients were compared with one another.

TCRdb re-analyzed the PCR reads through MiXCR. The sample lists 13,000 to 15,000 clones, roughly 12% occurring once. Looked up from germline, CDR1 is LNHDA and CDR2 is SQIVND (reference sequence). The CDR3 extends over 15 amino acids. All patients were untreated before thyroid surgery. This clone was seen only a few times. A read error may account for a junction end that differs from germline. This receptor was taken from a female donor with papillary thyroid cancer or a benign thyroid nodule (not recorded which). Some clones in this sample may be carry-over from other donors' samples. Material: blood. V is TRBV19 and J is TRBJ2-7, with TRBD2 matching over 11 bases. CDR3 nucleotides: TGCGCCATTAGTATATCACTAGCGGGAGACTACGAGCAGTACTTC. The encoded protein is CAISISLAGDYEQYF.